The 11 T cell receptor beta chains listed next were all sequenced from one sample in a study of T cell responses to AZD1222 COVID-19 vaccine. Clones were sequenced by immunoSEQ multiplex PCR, and TCRdb holds only the in-frame ones, with some missing. The sample records 150,000 to 250,000 clones, 90% to 95% being singletons. This material consisted of peripheral blood, taken 28 days after the second AZD1222 dose. The receptors stem from an adult who received the AZD1222 COVID-19 vaccine.

The chain joins TRBV30 to TRBJ1-2; 8 bases fit TRBD1. The V segment lost 4 bases and the J segment 3 bases; nucleotides outside the gene matches: 10. This CDR3 comprises 15 residues. The germline CDR1 and CDR2 sequences are GTSNPN and SVGIG (reference sequence). The CDR3 DNA sequence: TGTGCCTGGACCAAGCCACAGGGGGGGGACTATGGCTACACCTTC. Translation gives CAWTKPQGGDYGYTF.

V usage is TRBV9 and J usage is TRBJ2-2, with D possibly being TRBD1 or TRBD2 (5 bases each). Trimming left V 4 bases short and J 6 bases short, with 16 bases between. Germline V gene lookup returns CDR1 SGDLS and CDR2 YYNGEE. This CDR3 is built from 15 residues. The chain's CDR3 is CASSPTPRGAGELFF. CDR3 sequence (DNA): TGTGCCAGCAGCCCGACCCCGAGAGGGGCCGGGGAGCTGTTTTTT.

This chain connects TRBV5-1 to TRBJ1-1; tentatively, D is TRBD1 (6 bases). The CDR3 has 15 residues. Trimming pared 0 bases from V and 1 base from J, leaving 10 bases between. Germline values: CDR1 SGHRS, CDR2 YFSETQ. In DNA form, the CDR3 reads TGCGCCAGCAGCTTGGTTCCAGGGGAGAACACTGAAGCTTTCTTT. It encodes CASSLVPGENTEAFF.

This clone has a handful of counts. The chain's CDR3 is CASSPGLAGPVRQYF. In DNA, the CDR3 is TGTGCCAGCAGCCCTGGACTAGCGGGCCCAGTCCGGCAGTACTTC. This rearrangement joins TRBV7-2 to TRBJ2-7; TRBD2 matches at 11 bases. V shed 5 bases and J 9 bases; nucleotides not matched to a gene: 12. Germline values: CDR1 SGHTA, CDR2 FQGNSA. CDR3 size: 15 residues.

V and J are TRBV18 and TRBJ2-7, with 10 positions matching TRBD1. The CDR3 loop spans 16 amino acids. V gave up 6 bases and J gave up 5 bases; unmatched junction bases: 13. In germline, CDR1 is KGHSH, CDR2 LQKENI. The CDR3 DNA follows: TGTGCCAGCTCCCTTTTCGCGGGACAGGGGTTCCACGAGCAGTACTTC. Translating gives CASSLFAGQGFHEQYF.

The V gene is TRBV9, the J gene TRBJ2-5; 11 nucleotides line up with TRBD1. CDR1 is SGDLS, CDR2 YYNGEE, per germline. Germline trimming cut 4 bases from V and 5 bases from J; bases unmatched to any gene: 7. The CDR3 has 15 residues. CDR3 sequence (DNA): TGTGCCAGCAGCACGCGGGACAGGGGGTGGGAGACCCAGTACTTC. Encoded protein: CASSTRDRGWETQYF.

V usage is TRBV30 and J usage is TRBJ1-2; D is perhaps TRBD1 (6 bases). This CDR3 is 12 amino acids long. Germline-derived CDR1 and CDR2 are GTSNPN and SVGIG (reference sequence). V gave up 3 bases and J gave up 7 bases, with 12 bases separating them. In DNA, the CDR3 is TGTGCCTGGAGATCACAGGGTCGTGGCTACACCTTC. It codes for CAWRSQGRGYTF.

The chain carries TRBV18 and TRBJ2-7; 7 bases agree with TRBD2. CDR1 and CDR2 from the germline V gene are KGHSH and LQKENI. V gave up 3 bases and J gave up 5 bases; unmatched junction bases: 1. The CDR3 covers 12 residues. CDR3 nucleotide sequence: TGTGCCAGCTCACCGACTAGCAACGAGCAGTACTTC. Amino acids: CASSPTSNEQYF.

Details on this clone: The junction departs from the called germline gene at one end, perhaps through a read error. The V gene is TRBV29-1, the J gene TRBJ2-7; D is possibly TRBD1 or TRBD2 (5 bases each). CDR1 SQVTM and CDR2 ANQGSEA come from the germline V gene. CDR3 length: 13 amino acids. The CDR3 loop is CSGERGVAYEQYF. The CDR3 DNA is TGCAGCGGTGAACGAGGGGTGGCGTACGAGCAGTACTTC.

The chain is built from TRBV28 and TRBJ1-1; a possible D gene is TRBD1 (5 bases). The ends were cut back, 6 bases at V and 4 bases at J, with 21 bases in the middle. The CDR3 spans 16 residues. Germline CDR1 and CDR2: MDHEN and SYDVKM. This chain's CDR3 is CASRAGVGTASTEAFF. CDR3 coding DNA: TGTGCCAGCAGGGCGGGAGTCGGGACGGCCTCCACTGAAGCTTTCTTT.

This clone was counted once. The rearrangement joins TRBV2 to TRBJ1-5; D gene ambiguous. Per the germline V gene, CDR1 is SNHLY and CDR2 is FYNNEI. The CDR3 runs to 11 residues. Trimming took 6 bases from V and 9 from J, leaving 9 bases between them. The CDR3 loop is CASRRLGPQHF. CDR3 bases: TGTGCCAGCAGGCGCCTTGGGCCCCAGCATTTT. The complete variable domain, with remaining parts taken from reference TRBV2 and TRBJ1-5, reads EPEVTQTPSHQVTQMGQEVILRCVPISNHLYFYWYRQILGQKVEFLVSFYNNEISEKSEIFDDQFSVERPDGSNFTLKIRSTKLEDSAMYFCASRRLGPQHFGDGTRLSIL.